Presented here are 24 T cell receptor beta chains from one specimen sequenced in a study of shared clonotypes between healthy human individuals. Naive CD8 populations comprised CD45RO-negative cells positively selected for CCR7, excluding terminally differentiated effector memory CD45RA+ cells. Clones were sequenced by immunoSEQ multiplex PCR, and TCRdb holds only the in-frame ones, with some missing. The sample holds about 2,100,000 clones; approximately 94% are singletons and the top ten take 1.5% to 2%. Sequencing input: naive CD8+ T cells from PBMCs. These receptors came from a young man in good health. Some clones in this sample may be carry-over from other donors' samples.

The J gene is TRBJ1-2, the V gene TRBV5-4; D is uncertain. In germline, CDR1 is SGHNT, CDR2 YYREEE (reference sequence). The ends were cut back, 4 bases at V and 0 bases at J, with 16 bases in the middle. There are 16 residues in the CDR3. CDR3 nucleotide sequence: TGTGCCAGCAGCCCGGACCTCCTTTGGGCTAACTATGGCTACACCTTC. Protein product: CASSPDLLWANYGYTF.

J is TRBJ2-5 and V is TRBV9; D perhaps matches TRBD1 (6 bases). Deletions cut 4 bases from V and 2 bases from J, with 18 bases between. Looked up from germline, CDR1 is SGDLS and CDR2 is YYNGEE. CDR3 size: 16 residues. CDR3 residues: CASSRRTDLGQETQYF. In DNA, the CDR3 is TGTGCCAGCAGCCGCCGGACAGACTTAGGACAAGAGACCCAGTACTTC.

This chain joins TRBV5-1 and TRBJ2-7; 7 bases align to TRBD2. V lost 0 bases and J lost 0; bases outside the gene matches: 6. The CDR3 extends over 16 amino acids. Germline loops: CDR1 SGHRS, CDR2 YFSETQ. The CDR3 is CASSLAVRGTSYEQYF. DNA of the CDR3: TGCGCCAGCAGCTTGGCCGTGCGGGGGACCTCCTACGAGCAGTACTTC.

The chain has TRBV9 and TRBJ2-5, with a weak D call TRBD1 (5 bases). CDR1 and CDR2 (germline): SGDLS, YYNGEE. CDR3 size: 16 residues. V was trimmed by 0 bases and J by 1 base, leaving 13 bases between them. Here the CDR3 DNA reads TGTGCCAGCAGCGTAGCCAAGGACACTATCCAAGAGACCCAGTACTTC. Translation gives CASSVAKDTIQETQYF.

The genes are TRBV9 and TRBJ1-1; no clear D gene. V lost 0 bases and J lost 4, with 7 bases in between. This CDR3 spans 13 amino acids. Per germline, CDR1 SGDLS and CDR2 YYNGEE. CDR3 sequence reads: CASSVGRFTEAFF. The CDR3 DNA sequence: TGTGCCAGCAGCGTAGGACGGTTCACTGAAGCTTTCTTT.

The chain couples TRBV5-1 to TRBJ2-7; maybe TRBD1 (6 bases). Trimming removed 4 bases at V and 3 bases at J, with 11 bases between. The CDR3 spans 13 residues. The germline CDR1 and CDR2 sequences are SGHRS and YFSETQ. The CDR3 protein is CASSQGHYYEQYF. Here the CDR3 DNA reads TGCGCCAGCAGCCAGGGACACTACTACGAGCAGTACTTC.

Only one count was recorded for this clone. CDR3 in amino acids: CASSLWVAEAFF. The CDR3 DNA sequence: TGTGCCAGCAGCCTTTGGGTCGCTGAAGCTTTCTTT. The chain recombines TRBV7-2 with TRBJ1-1; D is ambiguous. The CDR3 has 12 amino acids. Per germline, CDR1 SGHTA and CDR2 FQGNSA. Trimming took 5 bases from V and 6 from J, leaving 10 bases between them.

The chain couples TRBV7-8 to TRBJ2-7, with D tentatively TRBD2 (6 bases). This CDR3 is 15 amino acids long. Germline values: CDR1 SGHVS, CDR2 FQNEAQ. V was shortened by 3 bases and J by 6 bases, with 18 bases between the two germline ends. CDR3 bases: TGTGCCAGCAGCTTCACGGGAGAGGGGTTCGGCGAGCAGTACTTC. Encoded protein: CASSFTGEGFGEQYF.

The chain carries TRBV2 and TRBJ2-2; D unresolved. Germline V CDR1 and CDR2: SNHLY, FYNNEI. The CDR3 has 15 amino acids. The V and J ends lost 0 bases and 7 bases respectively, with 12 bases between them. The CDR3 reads CASSEAGFQVGELFF. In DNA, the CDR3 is TGTGCCAGCAGTGAAGCGGGATTTCAGGTCGGGGAGCTGTTTTTT.

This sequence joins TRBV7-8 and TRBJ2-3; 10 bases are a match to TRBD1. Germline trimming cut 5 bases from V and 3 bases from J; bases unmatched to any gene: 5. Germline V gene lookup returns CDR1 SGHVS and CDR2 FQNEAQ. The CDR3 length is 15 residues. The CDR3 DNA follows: TGTGCCAGCAGCGAGGGACAGGGGATGACAGATACGCAGTATTTT. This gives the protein CASSEGQGMTDTQYF.

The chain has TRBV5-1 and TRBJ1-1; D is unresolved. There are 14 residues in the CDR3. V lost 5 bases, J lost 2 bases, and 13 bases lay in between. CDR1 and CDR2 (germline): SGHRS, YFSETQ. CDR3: CASRRSQLNTEAFF. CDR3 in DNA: TGCGCCAGCAGGAGGAGTCAGCTTAACACTGAAGCTTTCTTT.

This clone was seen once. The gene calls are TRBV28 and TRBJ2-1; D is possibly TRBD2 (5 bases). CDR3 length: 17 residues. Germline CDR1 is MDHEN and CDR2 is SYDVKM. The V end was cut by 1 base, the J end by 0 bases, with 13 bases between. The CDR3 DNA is TGTGCCAGCAGTTTATCCGCGGGCCCCTACTCCTACAATGAGCAGTTCTTC. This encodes CASSLSAGPYSYNEQFF.

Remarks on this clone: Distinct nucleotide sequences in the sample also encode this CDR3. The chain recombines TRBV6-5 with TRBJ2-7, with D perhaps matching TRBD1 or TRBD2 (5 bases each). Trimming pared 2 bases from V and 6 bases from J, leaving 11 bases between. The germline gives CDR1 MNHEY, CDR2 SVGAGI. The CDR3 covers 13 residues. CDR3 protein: CASSYRGTGEQYF. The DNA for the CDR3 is TGTGCCAGCAGTTACCGAGGGACGGGCGAGCAGTACTTC.

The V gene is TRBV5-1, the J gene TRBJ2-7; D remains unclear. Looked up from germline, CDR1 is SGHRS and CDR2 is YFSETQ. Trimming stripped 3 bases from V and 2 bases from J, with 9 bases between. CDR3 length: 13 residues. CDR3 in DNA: TGCGCCAGCAGCTCGAAACCCACCTACGAGCAGTACTTC. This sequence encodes CASSSKPTYEQYF. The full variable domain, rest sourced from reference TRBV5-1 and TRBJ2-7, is KAGVTQTPRYLIKTRGQQVTLSCSPISGHRSVSWYQQTPGQGLQFLFEYFSETQRNKGNFPGRFSGRQFSNSRSEMNVSTLELGDSALYLCASSSKPTYEQYFGPGTRLTVT.

CDR3 bases: TGTGCCAGCAGCGTAATGGGGAGTGGGAATGGCTACACCTTC. Residues: CASSVMGSGNGYTF. The V and J genes are TRBV9 and TRBJ1-2; D not certain. Germline CDR1 reads SGDLS; CDR2 reads YYNGEE. Trimming left V 1 base short and J 6 bases short, with 13 bases between. This CDR3 is 14 amino acids long.

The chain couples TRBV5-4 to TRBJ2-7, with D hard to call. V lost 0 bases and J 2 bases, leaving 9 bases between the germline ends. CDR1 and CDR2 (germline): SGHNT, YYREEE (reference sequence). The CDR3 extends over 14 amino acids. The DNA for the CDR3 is TGTGCCAGCAGCTTGGAAAGGACCGCCTACGAGCAGTACTTC. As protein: CASSLERTAYEQYF.

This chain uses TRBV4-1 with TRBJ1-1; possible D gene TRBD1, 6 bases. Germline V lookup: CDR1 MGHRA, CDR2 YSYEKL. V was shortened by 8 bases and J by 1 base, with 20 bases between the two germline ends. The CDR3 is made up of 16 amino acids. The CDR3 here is CASAPRDKGGNTEAFF. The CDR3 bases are TGCGCCAGCGCGCCGCGCGATAAGGGGGGGAACACTGAAGCTTTCTTT.

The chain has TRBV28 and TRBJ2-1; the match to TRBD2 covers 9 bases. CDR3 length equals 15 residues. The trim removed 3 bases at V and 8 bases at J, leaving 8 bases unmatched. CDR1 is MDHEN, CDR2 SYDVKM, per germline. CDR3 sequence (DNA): TGTGCCAGCAGTTTTCTTCTGACTAGCGGTTATGAGCAGTTCTTC. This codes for CASSFLLTSGYEQFF.

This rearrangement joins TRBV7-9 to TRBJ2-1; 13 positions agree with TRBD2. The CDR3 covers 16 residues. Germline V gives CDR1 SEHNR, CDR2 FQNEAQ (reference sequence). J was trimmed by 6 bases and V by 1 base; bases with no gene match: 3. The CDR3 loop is CASSLGTSGRGNEQFF. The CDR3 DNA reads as TGTGCCAGCAGCTTAGGAACTAGCGGGAGGGGCAATGAGCAGTTCTTC.

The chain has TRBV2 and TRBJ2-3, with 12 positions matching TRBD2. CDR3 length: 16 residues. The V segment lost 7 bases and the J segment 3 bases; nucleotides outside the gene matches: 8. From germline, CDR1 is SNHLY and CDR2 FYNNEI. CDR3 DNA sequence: TGTGCCAGCACCCTGCTAGCGGGAGGGCCTACAGATACGCAGTATTTT. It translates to CASTLLAGGPTDTQYF.

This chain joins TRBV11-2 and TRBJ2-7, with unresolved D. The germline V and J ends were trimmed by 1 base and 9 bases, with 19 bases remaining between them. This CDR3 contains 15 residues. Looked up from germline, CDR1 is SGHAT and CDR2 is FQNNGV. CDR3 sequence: CASSLVRTEARGQYF. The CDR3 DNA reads TGTGCCAGCAGCTTAGTTAGGACGGAAGCCCGTGGGCAGTACTTC.

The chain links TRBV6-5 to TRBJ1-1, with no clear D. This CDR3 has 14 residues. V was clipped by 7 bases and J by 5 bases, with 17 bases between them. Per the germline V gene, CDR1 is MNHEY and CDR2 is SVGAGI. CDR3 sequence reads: CASIRTGRRTEAFF. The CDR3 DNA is TGTGCCAGCATACGGACCGGGCGGAGGACTGAAGCTTTCTTT.

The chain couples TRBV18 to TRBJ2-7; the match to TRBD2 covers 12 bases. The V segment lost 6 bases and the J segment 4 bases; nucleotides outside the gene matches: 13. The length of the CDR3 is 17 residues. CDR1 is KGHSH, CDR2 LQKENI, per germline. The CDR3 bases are TGTGCCAGCTCCTCCGGCCGACTAGCGGGAGTTATTTACGAGCAGTACTTC. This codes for CASSSGRLAGVIYEQYF.

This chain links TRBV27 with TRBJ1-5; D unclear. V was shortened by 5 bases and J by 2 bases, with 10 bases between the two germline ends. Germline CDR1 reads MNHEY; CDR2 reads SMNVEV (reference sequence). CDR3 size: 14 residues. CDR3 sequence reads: CASSASGGNQPQHF. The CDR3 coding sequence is TGTGCCAGCAGTGCGAGCGGGGGCAATCAGCCCCAGCATTTT.